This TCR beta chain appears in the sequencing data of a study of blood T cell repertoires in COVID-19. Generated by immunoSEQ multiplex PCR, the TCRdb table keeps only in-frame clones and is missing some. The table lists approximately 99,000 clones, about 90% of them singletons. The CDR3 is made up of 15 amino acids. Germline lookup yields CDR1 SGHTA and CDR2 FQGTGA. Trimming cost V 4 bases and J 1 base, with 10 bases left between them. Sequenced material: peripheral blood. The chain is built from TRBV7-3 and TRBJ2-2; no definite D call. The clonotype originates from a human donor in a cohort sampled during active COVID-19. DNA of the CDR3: TGTGCCAGCAGCTCGATCGGCGGGAACACCGGGGAGCTGTTTTTT. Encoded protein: CASSSIGGNTGELFF.